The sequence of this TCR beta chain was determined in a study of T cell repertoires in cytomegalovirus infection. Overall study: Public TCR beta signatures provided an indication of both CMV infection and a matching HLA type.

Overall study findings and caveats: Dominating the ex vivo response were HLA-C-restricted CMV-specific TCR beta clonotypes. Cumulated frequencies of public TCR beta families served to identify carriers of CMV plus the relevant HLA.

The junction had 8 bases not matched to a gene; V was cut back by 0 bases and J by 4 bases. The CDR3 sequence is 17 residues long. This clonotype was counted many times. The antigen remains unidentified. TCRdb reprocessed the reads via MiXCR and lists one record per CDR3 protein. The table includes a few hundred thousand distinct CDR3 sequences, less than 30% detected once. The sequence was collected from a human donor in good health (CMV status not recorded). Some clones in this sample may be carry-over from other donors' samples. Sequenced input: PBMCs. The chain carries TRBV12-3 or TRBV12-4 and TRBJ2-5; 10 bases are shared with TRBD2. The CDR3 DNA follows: TGTGCCAGCAGTTTAGCCCAGCTAGCGGGAGCACGAGAGACCCAGTACTTC. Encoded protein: CASSLAQLAGARETQYF.